These 14 T cell receptor beta chains share one sample of origin, sequenced in a study of CD8 T cells in Susac syndrome. Random-hexamer reverse transcription was applied to 0.5 to 1 ug RNA. Each CDR3 protein gets one entry after TCRdb re-called the immunoSEQ multiplex PCR reads with MiXCR. The sample includes around 160,000 distinct CDR3 sequences, roughly 94% of them seen just once. Sequencing used CD4+ T cells from PBMCs. Receptor source: a human donor with multiple sclerosis.

The rearrangement uses TRBV19 and TRBJ1-5, with 9 bases identical to TRBD1. The germline V gene encodes CDR1 LNHDA and CDR2 SQIVND (reference sequence). Trimming removed 8 bases from V and 8 bases from J; junction bases left unmatched: 7. This CDR3 is built from 13 residues. This CDR3 reads CASGTGLLKPQHF. CDR3 DNA sequence: TGTGCCAGTGGGACAGGGTTGTTGAAGCCCCAGCATTTT.

CDR3 DNA: TGTGCCTGGAACCCGCTAGCGGGTGAGCAGTTCTTC. Translating gives CAWNPLAGEQFF. The V call is TRBV30, the J call TRBJ2-1; TRBD2 agrees at 8 bases. Germline loops: CDR1 GTSNPN, CDR2 SVGIG (reference sequence). J was trimmed by 9 bases and V by 4 bases; bases with no gene match: 5. The CDR3 runs 12 residues.

This sequence joins TRBV20-1 and TRBJ2-7; D is ambiguous. Germline V lookup: CDR1 DFQATT, CDR2 SNEGSKA (reference sequence). V was trimmed by 6 bases and J by 4 bases, leaving 19 bases between them. This CDR3 comprises 14 residues. Here the CDR3 DNA reads TGCAGTGCATCCCATGTCCCCATTCTATACGAGCAGTACTTC. Its protein is CSASHVPILYEQYF.

Only one count was recorded for this clonotype. The chain uses TRBV6-6 and TRBJ1-2, with D perhaps TRBD1 (6 bases). V lost 3 bases to trimming and J lost 6 bases, with 14 bases between them. The CDR3 is 14 amino acids. Germline CDR1 MNHNY, CDR2 SVGAGI (reference sequence). The CDR3 DNA follows: TGTGCCAGCAGTTATGATCGCAGGGGAAATGGCTACACCTTC. It encodes CASSYDRRGNGYTF.

This chain uses TRBV20-1 with TRBJ1-1; D perhaps matches TRBD1 (5 bases). The V end was cut by 0 bases, the J end by 1 base, with 15 bases between. The CDR3 is made up of 16 amino acids. The germline V gene encodes CDR1 DFQATT and CDR2 SNEGSKA (reference sequence). The CDR3: CSAREVKGRWNTEAFF. In DNA form, the CDR3 reads TGCAGTGCTAGAGAGGTAAAGGGACGCTGGAACACTGAAGCTTTCTTT.

The chain joins TRBV4-3 to TRBJ1-4; 7 nucleotides match TRBD1. The CDR3 spans 16 residues. Per the germline V gene, CDR1 is LGHNA and CDR2 is YSLEER. V gave up 4 bases and J gave up 6 bases; unmatched junction bases: 11. CDR3 in DNA: TGCGCCAGCAGCCCCAGTCCCGGGACAGCAGATGAAAAACTGTTTTTT. It codes for CASSPSPGTADEKLFF.

J is TRBJ2-6 and V is TRBV3-1, with D unclear. Trimming removed 5 bases at V and 2 bases at J, with 7 bases between. This CDR3 is 14 amino acids long. The germline V gene has CDR1 LGHDT and CDR2 YNNKEL (reference sequence). CDR3 DNA: TGTGCCAGCAGCTACCGTACTGGGGCCAACGTCCTGACTTTC. Translated: CASSYRTGANVLTF.

The chain employs TRBV28 and TRBJ2-7, with D perhaps assigned TRBD1 or TRBD2 (5 bases each). This CDR3 comprises 16 residues. Germline V CDR1 and CDR2: MDHEN, SYDVKM. Trimming shortened V by 0 bases and J by 3 bases, and 15 bases separated the two germline ends. CDR3 in DNA: TGTGCCAGCAGTTTATGGGCGGGCAGGGCCGACTACGAGCAGTACTTC. Its translation is CASSLWAGRADYEQYF.

This chain connects TRBV7-2 to TRBJ2-1; unclear D gene. The CDR3 is 11 amino acids. The V end lost 1 base, the J end lost 12 bases, and 7 bases lay between the germline ends. Germline CDR1 reads SGHTA; CDR2 reads FQGNSA. For the CDR3, the DNA is TGTGCCAGCAGCTTAGGACCGAGGCAGTTCTTC. Encoded protein: CASSLGPRQFF.

This rearrangement joins TRBV15 to TRBJ1-4; TRBD1 matches 7 bases. The CDR3 totals 16 residues. V gave up 3 bases and J gave up 4 bases; unmatched junction bases: 8. Germline V gene data show CDR1 as LNHNV and CDR2 as YYDKDF (reference sequence). DNA of the CDR3: TGTGCCACCAGCAGGGGAAGTACAGGGGTTAATGAAAAACTGTTTTTT. Amino acid sequence: CATSRGSTGVNEKLFF.

The chain combines TRBV20-1 with TRBJ1-5, with D possibly matching TRBD1 (5 bases). Germline V gene sequence: CDR1 DFQATT, CDR2 SNEGSKA (reference sequence). This CDR3 contains 14 residues. V lost 3 bases, J lost 1 base, and 10 bases lay in between. The CDR3 region has the DNA TGCAGTGCTAGGCAGGGATGGAGCAATCAGCCCCAGCATTTT. It is translated as CSARQGWSNQPQHF.

V and J are TRBV2 and TRBJ2-1; 7 bases line up with TRBD2. This CDR3 region has 14 residues. Trimming cost V 11 bases and J 0 bases; bases outside gene matches: 7. CDR1 is SNHLY, CDR2 FYNNEI, per germline. CDR3 loop: CADKRDNSYNEQFF. Here the CDR3 DNA reads TGTGCCGATAAGCGGGATAACTCCTACAATGAGCAGTTCTTC.

This chain links TRBV7-6 with TRBJ2-1; 7 bases agree with TRBD2. V lost 5 bases and J lost 4; bases outside the gene matches: 14. Germline V gene lookup returns CDR1 SGHVS and CDR2 FNYEAQ. The CDR3 is 17 residues long. The CDR3 loop is CASSRVASGALYNEQFF. Here the CDR3 DNA reads TGTGCCAGCAGCCGAGTGGCTAGCGGCGCTTTGTACAATGAGCAGTTCTTC.

V usage is TRBV20-1 and J usage is TRBJ2-3; 10 nucleotides agree with TRBD2. Germline CDR1 DFQATT, CDR2 SNEGSKA (reference sequence). This CDR3 has 14 amino acids. V lost 3 bases, J lost 5 bases, and 5 bases stayed unmatched. CDR3 coding DNA: TGCAGTGCTAGTCGGTTAGCGGGAGGAGATACGCAGTATTTT. This codes for CSASRLAGGDTQYF.